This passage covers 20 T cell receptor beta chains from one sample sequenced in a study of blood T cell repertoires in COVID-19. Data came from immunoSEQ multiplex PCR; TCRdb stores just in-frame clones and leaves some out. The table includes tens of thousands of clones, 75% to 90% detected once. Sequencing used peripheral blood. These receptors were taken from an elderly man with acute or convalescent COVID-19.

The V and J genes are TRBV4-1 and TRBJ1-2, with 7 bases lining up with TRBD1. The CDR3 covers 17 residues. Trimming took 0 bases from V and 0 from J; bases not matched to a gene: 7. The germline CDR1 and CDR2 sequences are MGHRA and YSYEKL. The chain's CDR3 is CASSQDLSTGANYGYTF. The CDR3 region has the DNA TGCGCCAGCAGCCAAGATCTAAGCACAGGGGCTAACTATGGCTACACCTTC.

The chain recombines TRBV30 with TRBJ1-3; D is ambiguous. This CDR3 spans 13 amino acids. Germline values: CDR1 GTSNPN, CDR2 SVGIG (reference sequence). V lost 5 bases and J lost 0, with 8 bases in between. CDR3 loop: CAWAVVSGNTIYF. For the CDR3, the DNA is TGTGCCTGGGCGGTGGTCTCTGGAAACACCATATATTTT. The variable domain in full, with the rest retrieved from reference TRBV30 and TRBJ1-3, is SQTIHQWPATLVQPVGSPLSLECTVEGTSNPNLYWYRQAAGRGLQLLFYSVGIGQISSEVPQNLSASRPQDRQFILSSKKLLLSDSGFYLCAWAVVSGNTIYFGEGSWLTVV.

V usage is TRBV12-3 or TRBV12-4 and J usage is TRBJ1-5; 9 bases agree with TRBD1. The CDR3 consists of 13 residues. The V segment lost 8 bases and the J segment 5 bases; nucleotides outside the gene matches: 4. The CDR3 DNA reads TGTGCCAGCCAACAGGGGGCATATCAGCCCCAGCATTTT. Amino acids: CASQQGAYQPQHF.

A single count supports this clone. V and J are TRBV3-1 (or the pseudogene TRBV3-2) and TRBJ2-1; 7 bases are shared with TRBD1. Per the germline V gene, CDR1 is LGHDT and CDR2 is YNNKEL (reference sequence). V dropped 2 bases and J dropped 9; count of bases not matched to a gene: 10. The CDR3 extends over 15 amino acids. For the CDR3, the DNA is TGTGCCAGCAGCCAAACGACAGGGAAAAACTCTGAGCAGTTCTTC. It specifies CASSQTTGKNSEQFF.

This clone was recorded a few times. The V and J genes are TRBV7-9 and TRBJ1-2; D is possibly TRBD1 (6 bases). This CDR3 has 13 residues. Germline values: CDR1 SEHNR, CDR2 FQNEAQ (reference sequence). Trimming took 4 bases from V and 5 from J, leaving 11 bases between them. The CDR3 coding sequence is TGTGCCAGCAGCTCCCCGCAGGGGTATGGCTACACCTTC. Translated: CASSSPQGYGYTF. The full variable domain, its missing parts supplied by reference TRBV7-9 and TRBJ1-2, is DTGVSQNPRHKITKRGQNVTFRCDPISEHNRLYWYRQTLGQGPEFLTYFQNEAQLEKSRLLSDRFSAERPKGSFSTLEIQRTEQGDSAMYLCASSSPQGYGYTFGSGTRLTVV.

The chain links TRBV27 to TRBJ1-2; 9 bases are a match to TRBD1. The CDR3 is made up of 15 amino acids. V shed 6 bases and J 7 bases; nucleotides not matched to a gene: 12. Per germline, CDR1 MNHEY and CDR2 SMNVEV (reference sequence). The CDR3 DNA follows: TGTGCCAGCAGCCTTACCCTCTTGACAGGGGGTGGCTACACCTTC. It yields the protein CASSLTLLTGGGYTF.

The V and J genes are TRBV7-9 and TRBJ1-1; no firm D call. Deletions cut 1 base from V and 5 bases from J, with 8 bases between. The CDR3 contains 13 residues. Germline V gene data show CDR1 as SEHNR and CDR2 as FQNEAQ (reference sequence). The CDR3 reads CASSLEGGTEAFF. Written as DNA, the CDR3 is TGTGCCAGCAGCTTAGAGGGAGGGACTGAAGCTTTCTTT.

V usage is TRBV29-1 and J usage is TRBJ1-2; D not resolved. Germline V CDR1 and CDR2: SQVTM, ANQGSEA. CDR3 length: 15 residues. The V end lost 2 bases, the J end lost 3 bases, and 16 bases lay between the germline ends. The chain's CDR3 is CSVESLPGVDYGYTF. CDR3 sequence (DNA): TGCAGCGTTGAATCACTTCCCGGGGTTGACTATGGCTACACCTTC. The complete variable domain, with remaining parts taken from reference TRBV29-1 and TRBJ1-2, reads SAVISQKPSRDICQRGTSLTIQCQVDSQVTMMFWYRQQPGQSLTLIATANQGSEATYESGFVIDKFPISRPNLTFSTLTVSNMSPEDSSIYLCSVESLPGVDYGYTFGSGTRLTVV.

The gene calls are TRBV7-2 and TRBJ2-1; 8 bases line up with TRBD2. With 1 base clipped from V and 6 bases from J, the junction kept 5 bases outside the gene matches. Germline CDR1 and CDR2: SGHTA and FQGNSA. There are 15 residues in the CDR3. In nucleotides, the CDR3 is TGTGCCAGCAGCTTAGAATCGCTAGCGGGCAATGAGCAGTTCTTC. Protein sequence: CASSLESLAGNEQFF.

The CDR3, as DNA: TGTGCCAGCAGTTACTCCGGGAGGGCCCAGGGTGAGCAGTTCTTC. Translated: CASSYSGRAQGEQFF. The chain links TRBV6-5 to TRBJ2-1; 8 bases agree with TRBD2. Trimming removed 0 bases from V and 9 bases from J; junction bases left unmatched: 7. Germline V lookup: CDR1 MNHEY, CDR2 SVGAGI. The CDR3 consists of 15 residues.

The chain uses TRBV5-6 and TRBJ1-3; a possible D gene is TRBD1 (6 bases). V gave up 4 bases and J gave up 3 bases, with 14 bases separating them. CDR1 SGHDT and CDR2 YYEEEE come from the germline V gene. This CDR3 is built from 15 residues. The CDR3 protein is CASSLTGSFGNTIYF. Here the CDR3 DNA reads TGTGCCAGCAGCCTCACAGGGTCATTTGGAAACACCATATATTTT.

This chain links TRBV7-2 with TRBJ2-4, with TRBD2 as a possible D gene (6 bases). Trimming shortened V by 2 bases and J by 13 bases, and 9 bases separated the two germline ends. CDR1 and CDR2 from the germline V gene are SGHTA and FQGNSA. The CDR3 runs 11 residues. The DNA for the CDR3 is TGTGCCAGCAGCTTATGGGGGGAGCAGTACTTC. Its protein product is CASSLWGEQYF.

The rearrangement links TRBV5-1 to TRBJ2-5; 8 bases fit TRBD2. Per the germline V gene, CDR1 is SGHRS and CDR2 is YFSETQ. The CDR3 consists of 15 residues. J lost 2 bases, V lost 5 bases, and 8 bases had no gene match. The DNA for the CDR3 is TGCGCCAGCAGTATTAGCGGGGTAGAACAAGAGACCCAGTACTTC. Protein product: CASSISGVEQETQYF.

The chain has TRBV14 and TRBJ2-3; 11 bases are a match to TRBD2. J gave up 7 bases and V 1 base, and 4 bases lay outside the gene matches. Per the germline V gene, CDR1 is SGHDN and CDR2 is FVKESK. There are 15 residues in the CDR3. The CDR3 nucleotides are TGTGCCAGCAGCCAAGCGGTAGCGGGGGGGTATACGCAGTATTTT. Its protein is CASSQAVAGGYTQYF. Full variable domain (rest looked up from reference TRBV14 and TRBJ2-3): EAGVTQFPSHSVIEKGQTVTLRCDPISGHDNLYWYRRVMGKEIKFLLHFVKESKQDESGMPNNRFLAERTGGTYSTLKVQPAELEDSGVYFCASSQAVAGGYTQYFGPGTRLTVL.

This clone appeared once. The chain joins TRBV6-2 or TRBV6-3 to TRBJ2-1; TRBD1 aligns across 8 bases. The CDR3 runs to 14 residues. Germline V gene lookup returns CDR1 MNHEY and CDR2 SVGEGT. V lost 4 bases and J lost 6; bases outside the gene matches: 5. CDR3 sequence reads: CASSSRDRINEQFF. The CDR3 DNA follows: TGTGCCAGCAGTTCTAGGGACAGGATCAATGAGCAGTTCTTC.

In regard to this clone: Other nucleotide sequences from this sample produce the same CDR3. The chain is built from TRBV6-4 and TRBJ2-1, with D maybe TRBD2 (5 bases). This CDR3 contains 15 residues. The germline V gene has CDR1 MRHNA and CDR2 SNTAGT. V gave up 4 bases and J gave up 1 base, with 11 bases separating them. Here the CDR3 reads CASSVLAGSYNEQFF. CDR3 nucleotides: TGTGCCAGCAGTGTTCTAGCTGGATCCTACAATGAGCAGTTCTTC.

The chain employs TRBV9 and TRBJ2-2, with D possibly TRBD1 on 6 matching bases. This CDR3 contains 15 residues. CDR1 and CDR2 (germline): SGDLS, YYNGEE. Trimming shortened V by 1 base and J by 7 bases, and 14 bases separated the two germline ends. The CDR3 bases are TGTGCCAGCAGCGTACGAGGACAGCTATTCGGGGAGCTGTTTTTT. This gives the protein CASSVRGQLFGELFF.

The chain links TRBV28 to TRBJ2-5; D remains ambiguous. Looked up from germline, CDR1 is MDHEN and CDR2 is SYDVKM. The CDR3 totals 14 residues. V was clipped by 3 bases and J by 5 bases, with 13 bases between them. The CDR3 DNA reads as TGTGCCAGCAGTTTCTATACCTCTCGGGAGACCCAGTACTTC. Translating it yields CASSFYTSRETQYF. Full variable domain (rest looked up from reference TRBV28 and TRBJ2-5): DVKVTQSSRYLVKRTGEKVFLECVQDMDHENMFWYRQDPGLGLRLIYFSYDVKMKEKGDIPEGYSVSREKKERFSLILESASTNQTSMYLCASSFYTSRETQYFGPGTRLLVL.

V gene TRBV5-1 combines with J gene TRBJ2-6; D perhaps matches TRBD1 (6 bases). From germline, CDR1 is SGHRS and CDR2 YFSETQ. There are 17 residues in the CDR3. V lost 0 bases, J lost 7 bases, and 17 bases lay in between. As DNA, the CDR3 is TGCGCCAGCAGCTTGGGGGACACTCGAGTTGGAGCCAACGTCCTGACTTTC. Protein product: CASSLGDTRVGANVLTF.

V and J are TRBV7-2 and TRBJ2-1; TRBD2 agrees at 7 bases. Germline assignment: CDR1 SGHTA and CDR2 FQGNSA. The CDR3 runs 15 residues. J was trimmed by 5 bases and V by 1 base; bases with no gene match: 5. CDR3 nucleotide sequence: TGTGCCAGCAGCTTAGAGCGGGGCCTCCACAATGAGCAGTTCTTC. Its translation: CASSLERGLHNEQFF.